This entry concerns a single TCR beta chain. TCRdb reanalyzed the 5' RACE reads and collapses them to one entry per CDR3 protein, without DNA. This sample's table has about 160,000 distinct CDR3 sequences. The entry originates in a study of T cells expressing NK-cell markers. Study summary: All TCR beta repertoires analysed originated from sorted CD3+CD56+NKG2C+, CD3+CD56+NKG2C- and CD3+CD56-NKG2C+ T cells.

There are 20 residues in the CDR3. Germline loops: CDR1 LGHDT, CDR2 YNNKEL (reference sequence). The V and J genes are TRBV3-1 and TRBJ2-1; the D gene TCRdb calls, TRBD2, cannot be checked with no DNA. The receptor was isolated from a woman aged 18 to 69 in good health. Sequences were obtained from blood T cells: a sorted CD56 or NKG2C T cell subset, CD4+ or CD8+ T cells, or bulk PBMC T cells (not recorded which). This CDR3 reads CASSQPRDSRTSGVYNEQFF.